This TCR beta chain was profiled in a study of T cell repertoires in cytomegalovirus infection. The overall study: From public TCR beta signatures came an indication of both CMV infection and matching HLA type.

Using its own MiXCR run on the reads, TCRdb lists one record per CDR3 protein. The sample contains some 700,000 distinct CDR3 sequences, around 32% of which appear only once. In regard to this clonotype: Its antigen is still unknown.

Germline CDR1 is SGHVS and CDR2 is FQNEAQ. The CDR3 spans 16 residues. V lost 1 base and J lost 1, with 14 bases in between. Study-level results: Individuals carrying CMV plus the relevant HLA were identified by cumulative frequency of public TCR beta families. There were HLA-C-restricted CMV-specific TCR beta clonotypes dominating the ex vivo response.

The source material was cultured PBMCs, sampled from culture after CMV antigen stimulation. The genes are TRBV7-8 and TRBJ2-7; D assignment may be TRBD1 or TRBD2 (5 bases each). This TCR was sampled from a human donor in good health (CMV status not recorded). Some clones in this sample may be carry-over from other donors' samples. CDR3 protein: CASSLGWDQRSYEQYF. CDR3 sequence (DNA): TGTGCCAGCAGCTTAGGCTGGGACCAACGATCCTACGAGCAGTACTTC. Full variable domain (remainder filled in from reference TRBV7-8 and TRBJ2-7): GAGVSQSPRYKVAKRGQDVALRCDPISGHVSLFWYQQALGQGPEFLTYFQNEAQLDKSGLPSDRFFAERPEGSVSTLKIQRTQQEDSAVYLCASSLGWDQRSYEQYFGPGTRLTVT.